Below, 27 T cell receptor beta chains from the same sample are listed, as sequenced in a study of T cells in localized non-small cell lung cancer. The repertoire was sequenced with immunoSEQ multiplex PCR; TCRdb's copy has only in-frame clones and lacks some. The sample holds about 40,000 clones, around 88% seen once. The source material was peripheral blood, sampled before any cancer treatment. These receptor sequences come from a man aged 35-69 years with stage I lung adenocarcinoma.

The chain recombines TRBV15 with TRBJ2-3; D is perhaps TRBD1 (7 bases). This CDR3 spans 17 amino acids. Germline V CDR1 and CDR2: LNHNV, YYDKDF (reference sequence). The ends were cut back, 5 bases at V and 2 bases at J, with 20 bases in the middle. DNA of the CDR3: TGTGCCACCAGCGGCCCGGAGGGGGCGGCCCCCACAGATACGCAGTATTTT. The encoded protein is CATSGPEGAAPTDTQYF.

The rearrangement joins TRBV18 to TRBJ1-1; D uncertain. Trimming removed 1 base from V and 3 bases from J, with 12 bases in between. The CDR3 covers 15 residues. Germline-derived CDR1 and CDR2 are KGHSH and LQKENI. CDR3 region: CASSPQRRADTEAFF. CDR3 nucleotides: TGTGCCAGCTCACCACAAAGGCGGGCTGACACTGAAGCTTTCTTT.

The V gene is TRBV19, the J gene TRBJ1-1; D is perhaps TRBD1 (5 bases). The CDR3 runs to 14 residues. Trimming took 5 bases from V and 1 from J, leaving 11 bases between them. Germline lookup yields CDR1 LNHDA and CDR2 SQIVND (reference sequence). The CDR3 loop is CASSYFQGNTEAFF. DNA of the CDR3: TGTGCCAGTAGTTACTTCCAGGGGAACACTGAAGCTTTCTTT. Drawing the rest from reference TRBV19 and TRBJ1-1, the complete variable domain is DGGITQSPKYLFRKEGQNVTLSCEQNLNHDAMYWYRQDPGQGLRLIYYSQIVNDFQKGDIAEGYSVSREKKESFPLTVTSAQKNPTAFYLCASSYFQGNTEAFFGQGTRLTVV.

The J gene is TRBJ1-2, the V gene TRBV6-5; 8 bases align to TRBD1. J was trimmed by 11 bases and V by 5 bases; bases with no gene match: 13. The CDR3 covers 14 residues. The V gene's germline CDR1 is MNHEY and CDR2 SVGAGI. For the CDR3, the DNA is TGTGCCAGCAGTCCGGACAGGGTGGCCTTCTTGTACACCTTC. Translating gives CASSPDRVAFLYTF.

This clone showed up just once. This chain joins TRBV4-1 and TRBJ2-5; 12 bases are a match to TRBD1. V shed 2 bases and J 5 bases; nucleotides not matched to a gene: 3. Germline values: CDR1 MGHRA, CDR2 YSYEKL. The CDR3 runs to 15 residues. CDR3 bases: TGCGCCAGCAGCCAATGGGGGACAGGGGGCGAGACCCAGTACTTC. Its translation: CASSQWGTGGETQYF.

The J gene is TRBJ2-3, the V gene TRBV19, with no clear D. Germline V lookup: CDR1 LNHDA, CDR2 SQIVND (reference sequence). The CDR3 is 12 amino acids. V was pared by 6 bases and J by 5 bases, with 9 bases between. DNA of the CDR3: TGTGCCAGTAGCCCATTGGGAGATACGCAGTATTTT. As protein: CASSPLGDTQYF.

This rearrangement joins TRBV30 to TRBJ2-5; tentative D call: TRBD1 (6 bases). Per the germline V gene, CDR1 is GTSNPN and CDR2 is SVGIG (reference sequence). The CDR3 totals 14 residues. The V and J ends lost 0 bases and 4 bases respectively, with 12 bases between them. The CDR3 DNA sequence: TGTGCCTGGAGTGTAACAGGGCTTGGAGAGACCCAGTACTTC. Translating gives CAWSVTGLGETQYF. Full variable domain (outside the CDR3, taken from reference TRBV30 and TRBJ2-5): SQTIHQWPATLVQPVGSPLSLECTVEGTSNPNLYWYRQAAGRGLQLLFYSVGIGQISSEVPQNLSASRPQDRQFILSSKKLLLSDSGFYLCAWSVTGLGETQYFGPGTRLLVL.

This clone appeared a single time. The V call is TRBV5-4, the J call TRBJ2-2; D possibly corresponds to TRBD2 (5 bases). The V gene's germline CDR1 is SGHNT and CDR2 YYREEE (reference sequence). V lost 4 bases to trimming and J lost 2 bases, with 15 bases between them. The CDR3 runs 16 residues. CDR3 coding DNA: TGTGCCAGCAGCCTTACCAGCGGAGGAAACACCGGGGAGCTGTTTTTT. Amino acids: CASSLTSGGNTGELFF.

CDR3 sequence: CAISSGTEAFF. In DNA, the CDR3 is TGTGCCATCAGTTCCGGGACGGAAGCTTTCTTT. The chain has TRBV10-3 and TRBJ1-1, with D perhaps TRBD1 (5 bases). Trimming removed 5 bases from V and 8 bases from J, with 9 bases in between. Looked up from germline, CDR1 is ENHRY and CDR2 is SYGVKD. The CDR3 extends over 11 amino acids.

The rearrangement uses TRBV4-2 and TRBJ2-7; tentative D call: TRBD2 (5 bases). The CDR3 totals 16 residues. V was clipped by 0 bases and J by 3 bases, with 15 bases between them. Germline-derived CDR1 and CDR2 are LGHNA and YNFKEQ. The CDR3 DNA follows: TGTGCCAGCAGCCAAGAAGGAACAGCGGCCCGCTACGAGCAGTACTTC. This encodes CASSQEGTAARYEQYF.

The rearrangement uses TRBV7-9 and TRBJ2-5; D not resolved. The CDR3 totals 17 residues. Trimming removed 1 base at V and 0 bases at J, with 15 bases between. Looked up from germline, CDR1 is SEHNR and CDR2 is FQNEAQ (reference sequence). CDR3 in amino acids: CASSLGQINGYQETQYF. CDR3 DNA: TGTGCCAGCAGCTTAGGTCAAATAAACGGATACCAAGAGACCCAGTACTTC.

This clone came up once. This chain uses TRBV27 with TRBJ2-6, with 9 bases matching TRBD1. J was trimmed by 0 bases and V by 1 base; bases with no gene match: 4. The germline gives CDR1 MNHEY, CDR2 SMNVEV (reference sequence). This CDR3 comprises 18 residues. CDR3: CASSLFTGGFSGANVLTF. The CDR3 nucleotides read TGTGCCAGCAGTTTATTCACAGGGGGCTTCTCTGGGGCCAACGTCCTGACTTTC. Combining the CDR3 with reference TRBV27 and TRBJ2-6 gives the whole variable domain EAQVTQNPRYLITVTGKKLTVTCSQNMNHEYMSWYRQDPGLGLRQIYYSMNVEVTDKGDVPEGYKVSRKEKRNFPLILESPSPNQTSLYFCASSLFTGGFSGANVLTFGAGSRLTVL.

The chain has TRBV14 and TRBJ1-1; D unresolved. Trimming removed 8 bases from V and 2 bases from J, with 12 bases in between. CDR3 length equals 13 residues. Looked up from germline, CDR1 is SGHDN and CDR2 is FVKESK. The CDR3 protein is CASGRAVNTEAFF. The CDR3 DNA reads TGTGCCAGCGGGCGGGCAGTCAACACTGAAGCTTTCTTT. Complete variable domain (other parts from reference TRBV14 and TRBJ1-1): EAGVTQFPSHSVIEKGQTVTLRCDPISGHDNLYWYRRVMGKEIKFLLHFVKESKQDESGMPNNRFLAERTGGTYSTLKVQPAELEDSGVYFCASGRAVNTEAFFGQGTRLTVV.

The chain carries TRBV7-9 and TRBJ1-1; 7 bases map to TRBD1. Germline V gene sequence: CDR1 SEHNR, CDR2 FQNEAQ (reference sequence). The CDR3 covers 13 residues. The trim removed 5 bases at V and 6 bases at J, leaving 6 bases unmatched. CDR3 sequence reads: CASSLLQGAEAFF. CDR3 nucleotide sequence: TGTGCCAGCAGCCTACTTCAGGGGGCTGAAGCTTTCTTT.

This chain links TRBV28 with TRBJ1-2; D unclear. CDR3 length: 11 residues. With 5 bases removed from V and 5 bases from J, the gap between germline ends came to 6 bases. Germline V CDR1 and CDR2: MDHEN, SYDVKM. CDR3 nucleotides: TGTGCCAGCAGTAACAGATATGGCTACACCTTC. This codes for CASSNRYGYTF.

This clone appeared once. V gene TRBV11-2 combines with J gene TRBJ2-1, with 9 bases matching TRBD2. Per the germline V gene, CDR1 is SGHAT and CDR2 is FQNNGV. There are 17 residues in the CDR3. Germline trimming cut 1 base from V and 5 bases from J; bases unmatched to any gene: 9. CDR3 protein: CASSLGGLAGFNNEQFF. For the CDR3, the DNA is TGTGCCAGCAGCTTAGGGGGTCTAGCGGGGTTTAACAATGAGCAGTTCTTC.

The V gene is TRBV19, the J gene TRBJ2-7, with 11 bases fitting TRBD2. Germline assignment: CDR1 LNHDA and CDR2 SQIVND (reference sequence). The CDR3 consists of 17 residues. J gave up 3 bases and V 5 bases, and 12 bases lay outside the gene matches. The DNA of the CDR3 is TGTGCCAGTAGTCAAATAGTAGCGGGAGGGCGCGGCTACGAGCAGTACTTC. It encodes CASSQIVAGGRGYEQYF.

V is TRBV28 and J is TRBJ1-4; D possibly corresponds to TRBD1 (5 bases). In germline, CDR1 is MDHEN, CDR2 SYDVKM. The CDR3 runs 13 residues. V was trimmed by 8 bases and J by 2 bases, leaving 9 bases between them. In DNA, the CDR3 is TGTGCCAGCTGCAGGGACACTAATGAAAAACTGTTTTTT. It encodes CASCRDTNEKLFF.

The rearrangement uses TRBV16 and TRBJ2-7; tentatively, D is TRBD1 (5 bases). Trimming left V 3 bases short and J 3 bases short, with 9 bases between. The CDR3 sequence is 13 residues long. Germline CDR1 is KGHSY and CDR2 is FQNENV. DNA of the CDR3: TGTGCCAGCAGCCATTCGACAGTCTACGAGCAGTACTTC. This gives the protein CASSHSTVYEQYF.

CDR3: CATSRGPGNTIYF. The CDR3 nucleotides read TGTGCCACCAGCAGAGGTCCGGGAAACACCATATATTTT. V gene TRBV15 combines with J gene TRBJ1-3; D uncertain. V shed 1 base and J shed 4 bases, with 5 bases lying between them. The CDR3 sequence is 13 residues long. CDR1 is LNHNV, CDR2 YYDKDF, per germline (reference sequence).

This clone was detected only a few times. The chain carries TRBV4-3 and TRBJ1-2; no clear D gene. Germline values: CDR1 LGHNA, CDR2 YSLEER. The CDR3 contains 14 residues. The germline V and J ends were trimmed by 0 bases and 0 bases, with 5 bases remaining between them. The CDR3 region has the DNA TGCGCCAGCAGCCAAGAGAGTACTAACTATGGCTACACCTTC. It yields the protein CASSQESTNYGYTF.

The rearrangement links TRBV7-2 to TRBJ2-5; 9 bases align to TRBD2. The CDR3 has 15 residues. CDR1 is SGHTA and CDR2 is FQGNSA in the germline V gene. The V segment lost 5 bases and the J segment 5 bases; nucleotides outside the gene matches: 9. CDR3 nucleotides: TGTGCCAGCAGCCTTAGCGGGAGTCTGGGGGAGACCCAGTACTTC. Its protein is CASSLSGSLGETQYF.

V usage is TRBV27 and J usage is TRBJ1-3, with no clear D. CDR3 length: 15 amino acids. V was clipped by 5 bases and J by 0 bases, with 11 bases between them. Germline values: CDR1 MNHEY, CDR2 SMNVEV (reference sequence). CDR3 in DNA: TGTGCCAGCAGTCCCTCCTGGACCTCTGGAAACACCATATATTTT. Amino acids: CASSPSWTSGNTIYF.

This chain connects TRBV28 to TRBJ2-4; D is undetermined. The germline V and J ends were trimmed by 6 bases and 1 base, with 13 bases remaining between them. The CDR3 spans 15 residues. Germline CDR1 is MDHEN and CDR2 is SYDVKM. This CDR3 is CASSVESLAKNIQYF. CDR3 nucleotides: TGTGCCAGCAGCGTTGAATCCCTGGCCAAAAACATTCAGTACTTC.

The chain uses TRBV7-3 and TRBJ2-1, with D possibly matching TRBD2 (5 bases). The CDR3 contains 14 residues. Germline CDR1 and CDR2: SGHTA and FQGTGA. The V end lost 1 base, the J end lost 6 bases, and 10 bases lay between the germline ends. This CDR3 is CASSLSLSGNEQFF. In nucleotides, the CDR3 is TGTGCCAGCAGCTTAAGTCTGAGCGGCAATGAGCAGTTCTTC.

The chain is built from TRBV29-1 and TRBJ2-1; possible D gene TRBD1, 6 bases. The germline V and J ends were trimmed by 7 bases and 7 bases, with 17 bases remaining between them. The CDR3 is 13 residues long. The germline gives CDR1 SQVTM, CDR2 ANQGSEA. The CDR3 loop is CSASQGEWNEQFF. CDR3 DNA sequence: TGCAGCGCATCACAGGGAGAGTGGAATGAGCAGTTCTTC.

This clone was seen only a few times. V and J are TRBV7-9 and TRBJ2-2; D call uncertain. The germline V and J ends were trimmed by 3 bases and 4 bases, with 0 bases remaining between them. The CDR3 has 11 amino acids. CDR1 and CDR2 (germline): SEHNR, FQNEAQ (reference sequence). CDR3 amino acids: CASSFTGELFF. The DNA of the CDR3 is TGTGCCAGCAGCTTCACCGGGGAGCTGTTTTTT.